This is a list of T cell receptor beta chains from one sample in a study of early T cells in non-severe SARS-CoV-2 infection. TCRdb reanalysed the 5' RACE reads using MiXCR and keeps one entry per CDR3 protein. Of about 80,000 distinct CDR3 sequences in the sample, 12% are singletons; the top ten hold less than 20%. Specimen: whole blood, collected at baseline. All receptors derive from an adult who was a healthcare worker with PCR-confirmed SARS-CoV-2 infection or an uninfected control (not recorded which). The donor label of this sample is uncertain. Each CDR3 is given with its conserved first and last residue. The D gene is left open where the match is weak. Part of the rows lack a size; the others show once, few, many or a class for expanded clones.

v_gene	j_gene	abundance	d_gene	CDR3aa	CDR3nt
TRBV20-1	TRBJ2-7	few	NA	CSARDWSGRTYEQYF	TGCAGTGCTAGAGATTGGAGCGGCAGAACCTACGAGCAGTACTTC
TRBV6-6	TRBJ2-3	many	TRBD2	CASSSPTSESTDTQYF	TGTGCCAGCAGCTCCCCGACTAGCGAAAGCACAGATACGCAGTATTTT
TRBV5-1	TRBJ1-5	few	NA	CASSLAPDQPQHF	TGCGCCAGCAGCTTGGCTCCAGATCAGCCCCAGCATTTT
TRBV3-1	TRBJ2-5	many	TRBD2	CASSQLAGAGETQYF	TGTGCCAGCAGCCAGTTAGCGGGGGCAGGGGAGACCCAGTACTTC
TRBV5-4	TRBJ2-1	many	NA	CASSPLVGGAGNEQFF	TGTGCCAGCAGCCCTCTAGTTGGGGGGGCCGGCAATGAGCAGTTCTTC
TRBV7-2	TRBJ2-5	many	NA	CASSLRPGGGTQYF	TGTGCCAGCAGCTTAAGGCCCGGAGGCGGGACCCAGTACTTC
TRBV27	TRBJ2-7	NA	NA	CASSVAESSYEQYF	TGTGCCAGCAGCGTGGCGGAAAGCTCCTACGAGCAGTACTTC
TRBV15	TRBJ1-6	many	NA	CATSPGWGSPLHF	TGTGCCACAAGTCCGGGCTGGGGTTCACCCCTCCACTTT
TRBV6-2/TRBV6-3	TRBJ2-3	few	NA	CASMADTQYF	TGTGCCAGCATGGCGGATACGCAGTATTTT
TRBV3-1	TRBJ1-2	many	NA	CASSQEGGRLTF	TGTGCCAGCAGCCAAGAAGGAGGGCGCTTGACCTTC
TRBV3-1	TRBJ2-5	few	NA	CASSQARGAQQETQYF	TGTGCCAGCAGCCAAGCGAGGGGCGCCCAACAAGAGACCCAGTACTTC
TRBV7-2	TRBJ1-1	NA	NA	CASSPYFRGGTEAFF	TGTGCCAGCAGCCCCTATTTCAGGGGAGGGACTGAAGCTTTCTTT
TRBV2	TRBJ1-5	NA	NA	CASSPRGAYQPQHF	TGTGCCAGCAGCCCTCGGGGGGCTTATCAGCCCCAGCATTTT
TRBV7-9	TRBJ1-2	NA	NA	CASSYALSQGRDGYTF	TGTGCCAGCAGCTACGCCCTGTCCCAGGGGCGGGATGGCTACACCTTC
TRBV12-2	TRBJ2-2	few	NA	CASRQGQSFTGELFF	TGTGCAAGTCGACAAGGACAATCCTTCACCGGGGAGCTGTTTTTT
TRBV5-1	TRBJ1-1	few	TRBD1	CASSPGTVLMAFF	TGCGCCAGCAGCCCCGGGACAGTGCTTATGGCTTTCTTT
TRBV4-1	TRBJ2-5	NA	NA	CASSQDAGRAQYF	TGCGCCAGCAGCCAAGATGCGGGCAGGGCCCAGTACTTC
TRBV29-1	TRBJ2-2	many	NA	CSVDKGAGELFF	TGCAGCGTTGATAAGGGGGCCGGGGAGCTGTTTTTT
TRBV5-1	TRBJ2-3	NA	NA	CASSLLDGSQYF	TGCGCCAGCAGCTTGTTGGACGGAAGTCAGTATTTT
TRBV7-3	TRBJ2-2	NA	TRBD1	CASSFQTGGYTGELFF	TGTGCCAGCAGCTTCCAGACAGGGGGGTACACCGGGGAGCTGTTTTTT
TRBV29-1	TRBJ2-7	many	TRBD2	CSVEDRATSSPYEQYF	TGCAGCGTTGAAGATCGAGCGACTAGCAGTCCCTACGAGCAGTACTTC
TRBV11-3	TRBJ2-3	few	NA	CASSGVGNTQYF	TGTGCCAGCAGCGGTGTCGGGAATACGCAGTATTTT
TRBV5-6	TRBJ2-6	NA	TRBD1	CASSYGQGSGANVLTF	TGTGCCAGCAGCTATGGACAGGGTAGTGGGGCCAACGTCCTGACTTTC
TRBV20-1	TRBJ2-1	NA	TRBD2	CSARSSGDNEQFF	TGCAGTGCTAGAAGTAGCGGGGACAATGAGCAGTTCTTC
TRBV10-3	TRBJ2-1	NA	NA	CAISDLNEQFF	TGTGCCATCAGTGACTTAAATGAGCAGTTCTTC
TRBV6-5	TRBJ2-3	few	TRBD1	CASSPTETGVADTQYF	TGTGCCAGCAGCCCAACCGAGACAGGGGTCGCAGATACGCAGTATTTT
TRBV24-1	TRBJ1-5	many	NA	CATSDIHRGSTNQPQHF	TGTGCCACCAGTGATATCCATCGCGGTTCTACCAATCAGCCCCAGCATTTT
TRBV7-2	TRBJ2-1	NA	TRBD1	CASSQTGGFYNEQFF	TGTGCCAGCAGCCAGACAGGGGGCTTCTACAATGAGCAGTTCTTC
TRBV7-3	TRBJ1-1	many	NA	CASSLNAGGTEAFF	TGTGCCAGCAGCTTAAACGCTGGGGGGACTGAAGCTTTCTTT
TRBV10-3	TRBJ1-4	few	NA	CAISDRVHEKLFF	TGTGCCATCAGTGATAGGGTCCATGAAAAACTGTTTTTT
TRBV11-3	TRBJ2-3	many	NA	CASSLRGGADTQYF	TGTGCCAGCAGCTTGAGGGGTGGGGCAGATACGCAGTATTTT
TRBV10-3	TRBJ2-4	few	NA	CAIRGPESGNIQYF	TGTGCCATCAGAGGGCCGGAGTCCGGAAACATTCAGTACTTC
TRBV7-6	TRBJ2-3	few	NA	CASSLEAFTDTQYF	TGTGCCAGCAGCTTAGAGGCCTTCACAGATACGCAGTATTTT
TRBV5-6	TRBJ1-3	many	NA	CASSQYYTPGNTIYF	TGTGCCAGCAGCCAATACTACACCCCTGGAAACACCATATATTTT
TRBV5-1	TRBJ2-7	NA	TRBD2	CASSSGLAGAYEQYF	TGCGCCAGCAGCTCCGGACTAGCGGGAGCCTACGAGCAGTACTTC
TRBV7-2	TRBJ2-1	many	TRBD2	CASSLLAGTYNEQFF	TGTGCCAGCAGCTTACTAGCGGGGACCTACAATGAGCAGTTCTTC
TRBV29-1	TRBJ2-5	NA	NA	CSVDFVPRTQYF	TGCAGCGTTGATTTCGTCCCGCGGACCCAGTACTTC